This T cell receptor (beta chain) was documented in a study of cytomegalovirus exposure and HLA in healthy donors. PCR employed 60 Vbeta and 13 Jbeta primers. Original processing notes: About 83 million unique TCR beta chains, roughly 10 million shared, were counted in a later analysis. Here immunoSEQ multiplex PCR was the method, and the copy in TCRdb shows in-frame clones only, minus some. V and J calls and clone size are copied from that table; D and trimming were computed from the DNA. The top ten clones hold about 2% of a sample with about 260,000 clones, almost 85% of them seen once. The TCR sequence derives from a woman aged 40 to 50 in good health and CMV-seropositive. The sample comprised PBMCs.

The CDR3, as DNA: TGTGCCAGCAGCTTAGCCAGCGGGAGTTCGGAGACCCAGTACTTC. As protein: CASSLASGSSETQYF. J is TRBJ2-5 and V is TRBV7-9, with 8 bases identical to TRBD2. The junction had 5 bases not matched to a gene; V was cut back by 0 bases and J by 5 bases. CDR1 is SEHNR and CDR2 is FQNEAQ in the germline V gene (reference sequence). The CDR3 totals 15 residues.